A single sample gave rise to the 27 T cell receptor beta chains below, sequenced in a study of regulatory T cells in long-lasting Graves disease. Indicated time point: persistent/refractory GD, antithyroid drugs over 5 years with positive TRAb. PBMC-extracted RNA yielded the TCR library. Both iRepertoire HTBI primers and Arm-PCR of CDR3 regions were used to build the TCR beta libraries. TCRdb re-called the multiplex PCR reads through MiXCR, storing one row per CDR3 protein. Here the sample spans more than 300,000 distinct CDR3 sequences, 23% being singletons. The sequencing here drew on peripheral blood mononuclear cells (PBMCs), taken when the disease was refractory, from a patient treated with antithyroid drugs. Source of these receptors: a woman aged 40-49 years with Graves disease.

CDR3 in amino acids: CASSSSTNTGELFF. CDR3 in DNA: TGCGCCAGCAGCTCCTCAACGAACACCGGGGAGCTGTTTTTT. The rearrangement links TRBV5-1 to TRBJ2-2; D is uncertain. The V end was cut by 3 bases, the J end by 0 bases, with 6 bases between. The CDR3 length is 14 residues. Germline-derived CDR1 and CDR2 are SGHRS and YFSETQ.

This clonotype showed up just a few times. J is TRBJ1-1 and V is TRBV3-1; 12 positions agree with TRBD1. With V trimmed by 1 base and J by 7 bases, 10 bases remained unmatched. There are 17 residues in the CDR3. CDR1 is LGHDT and CDR2 is YNNKEL in the germline V gene (reference sequence). CDR3 region: CASSQVAGTGGFGEAFF. For the CDR3, the DNA is TGTGCCAGCAGCCAAGTTGCAGGGACAGGGGGCTTTGGTGAAGCTTTCTTT.

This clonotype appeared many times. Relative to the germline gene, one junction end is altered; a read error may explain this. The chain employs TRBV28 and TRBJ2-7; D uncertain. From germline, CDR1 is MDHEN and CDR2 SYDVKM. This CDR3 has 11 residues. Here the CDR3 DNA reads TGTGCCAACAGTTTGAAAAGAGAGCAGTACTTC. Its translation: CANSLKREQYF.

This clonotype was detected a few times. This rearrangement joins TRBV7-2 to TRBJ2-1, with unresolved D. The V end lost 1 base, the J end lost 1 base, and 8 bases lay between the germline ends. The CDR3 length is 15 residues. From germline, CDR1 is SGHTA and CDR2 FQGNSA. The CDR3 nucleotides are TGTGCCAGCAGCTTAGTACCCTTATCCTACAATGAGCAGTTCTTC. This sequence encodes CASSLVPLSYNEQFF.

The rearrangement uses TRBV13 and TRBJ2-7; TRBD2 aligns across 8 bases. Germline lookup yields CDR1 PRHDT and CDR2 FYEKMQ (reference sequence). The CDR3 length is 17 residues. Unmatched junction bases numbered 9, after V lost 2 bases and J lost 0 bases. CDR3 sequence: CASSLRTGGRNSYEQYF. The CDR3 DNA reads as TGTGCCAGCAGCTTAAGAACTGGCGGGAGGAACTCCTACGAGCAGTACTTC.

A single count supports this clonotype. J is TRBJ2-3 and V is TRBV2; 7 nucleotides line up with TRBD2. The CDR3 is 13 amino acids. Losses at the gene ends were 10 bases for V and 2 bases for J; bases not matched to a gene: 6. Germline assignment: CDR1 SNHLY and CDR2 FYNNEI. The CDR3 protein is CATKRDLTDTQYF. In nucleotides, the CDR3 is TGTGCCACAAAGCGGGACCTCACAGATACGCAGTATTTT.

Worth noting for this clonotype: A much larger clone is a single base away; this may be a read error. The rearrangement links TRBV12-3 or TRBV12-4 to TRBJ2-2; TRBD1 agrees at 8 bases. The CDR3 length is 15 residues. CDR3 nucleotide sequence: TGTGCCAGCAGTTTGACAGGGGAGAACACCGGGGAGCTGGTTTTT. This codes for CASSLTGENTGELVF.

V gene TRBV9 combines with J gene TRBJ2-7, with D tentatively TRBD1 (6 bases). In germline, CDR1 is SGDLS, CDR2 YYNGEE. V lost 4 bases and J 0 bases, leaving 14 bases between the germline ends. The CDR3 length is 15 residues. The CDR3, as DNA: TGTGCCAGCAGCAACGGACAGACAAGCTCCTACGAGCAGTACTTC. This sequence encodes CASSNGQTSSYEQYF.

Many counts were recorded for this clonotype. The rearrangement links TRBV15 to TRBJ2-7; either TRBD1 or TRBD2 may supply D (6 bases each). The CDR3 covers 17 residues. Deletions cut 0 bases from V and 5 bases from J, with 20 bases between. CDR1 is LNHNV, CDR2 YYDKDF, per germline (reference sequence). CDR3 sequence (DNA): TGTGCCACCAGCAGAGACCAGGACAGTCTTTCGGGAGACGAGCAGTACTTC. Its translation is CATSRDQDSLSGDEQYF.

The rearrangement joins TRBV6-1 to TRBJ2-4, with 12 bases lining up with TRBD2. This CDR3 spans 19 amino acids. The V and J ends lost 6 bases and 0 bases, in that order; junction bases with no gene match: 12. Germline CDR1 is MNHNS and CDR2 is SASEGT. The CDR3 reads CASSLAGGISSIAKNIQYF. The CDR3 DNA is TGTGCCAGCAGCCTAGCGGGAGGGATAAGTAGTATAGCCAAAAACATTCAGTACTTC.

This clonotype was seen a few times. The chain recombines TRBV11-3 with TRBJ1-1, with 7 bases that match TRBD1. This CDR3 has 17 amino acids. Germline V gives CDR1 SGHNT, CDR2 YENEEA. V lost 1 base and J lost 1; bases outside the gene matches: 9. CDR3 sequence (DNA): TGTGCCAGCAGCTTAGGGTCCTCCGGGACAGAGAACACTGAAGCTTTCTTT. It translates to CASSLGSSGTENTEAFF.

This clonotype was seen repeatedly, ten times or more. The rearrangement uses TRBV7-2 and TRBJ2-2; D might be TRBD2 (6 bases). Germline values: CDR1 SGHTA, CDR2 FQGNSA. This CDR3 has 14 residues. V gave up 1 base and J gave up 6 bases, with 9 bases separating them. The CDR3, as DNA: TGTGCCAGCAGCTTAGTAGGAGGGGCCGGGGAGCTGTTTTTT. Translation gives CASSLVGGAGELFF.

The sample holds a few counts of this clonotype. This chain uses TRBV6-2 or TRBV6-3 with TRBJ2-2; possibly TRBD2 for D (6 bases). The CDR3 loop spans 16 amino acids. V lost 2 bases and J lost 9, with 19 bases in between. Looked up from germline, CDR1 is MNHEY and CDR2 is SVGEGT. For the CDR3, the DNA is TGTGCCAGCAGTTACCGGTGGGAGTTGCGGGGCCGGGAGCTGTTTTTT. It specifies CASSYRWELRGRELFF.

This clonotype was observed at least ten times. The gene calls are TRBV19 and TRBJ2-2; no definite D call. In germline, CDR1 is LNHDA, CDR2 SQIVND (reference sequence). The CDR3 sequence is 16 residues long. The V gene lost 11 bases and the J gene lost 4 bases, with 23 bases spanning the gap. The CDR3 here is CASSVLEVLRTGELFF. For the CDR3, the DNA is TGTGCCTCCTCCGTACTTGAGGTGTTGCGCACCGGGGAGCTGTTTTTT. Based on the CDR3 plus reference TRBV19 and TRBJ2-2, the full variable domain is DGGITQSPKYLFRKEGQNVTLSCEQNLNHDAMYWYRQDPGQGLRLIYYSQIVNDFQKGDIAEGYSVSREKKESFPLTVTSAQKNPTAFYLCASSVLEVLRTGELFFGEGSRLTVL.

This clonotype has ten or more counts. The V gene is TRBV12-3 or TRBV12-4, the J gene TRBJ2-5; D remains ambiguous. The CDR3 sequence is 13 residues long. V lost 4 bases, J lost 2 bases, and 8 bases lay in between. In nucleotides, the CDR3 is TGTGCCAGCAGTTACAGTGTACAAGAGACCCAGTACTTC. Protein product: CASSYSVQETQYF.

By its share, this clonotype is medium-sized. DNA of the CDR3: TGTGCCAACAAGCGAGGTGACTATGGCTACACCTTC. Translating gives CANKRGDYGYTF. The gene calls are TRBV28 and TRBJ1-2; D gene ambiguous. V was pared by 10 bases and J by 3 bases, with 12 bases between. Germline V lookup: CDR1 MDHEN, CDR2 SYDVKM. This CDR3 contains 12 residues.

The CDR3 DNA reads TGTGCCAGCAGTTACTTTTCCGCCATGACAATCAATGAGCAGTTCTTC. Protein product: CASSYFSAMTINEQFF. The chain joins TRBV2 to TRBJ2-1; D call uncertain. Germline CDR1 and CDR2: SNHLY and FYNNEI. V shed 5 bases and J shed 6 bases, with 20 bases lying between them. CDR3 length: 16 residues.

The chain couples TRBV20-1 to TRBJ2-7; 7 bases map to TRBD2. V was clipped by 8 bases and J by 3 bases; unmatched bases: 10. In germline, CDR1 is DFQATT, CDR2 SNEGSKA (reference sequence). The CDR3 is made up of 13 amino acids. The CDR3 DNA is TGCAGTCCTAAGCTGGGGAGGGTCTACGAGCAGTACTTC. It translates to CSPKLGRVYEQYF.

The V and J genes are TRBV19 and TRBJ1-5; D not certain. Germline CDR1 LNHDA, CDR2 SQIVND (reference sequence). The ends were cut back, 7 bases at V and 6 bases at J, with 13 bases in the middle. CDR3 size: 13 residues. The CDR3: CASTRGEGQPQHF. The DNA of the CDR3 is TGTGCCAGTACCAGAGGCGAGGGTCAGCCCCAGCATTTT.

The chain combines TRBV28 with TRBJ2-1; 11 bases are a match to TRBD2. V gave up 5 bases and J gave up 2 bases; unmatched junction bases: 8. The V gene's germline CDR1 is MDHEN and CDR2 SYDVKM. The CDR3 contains 17 residues. The CDR3 spells CASSMTSGIIAYNEQFF. The CDR3 DNA reads TGTGCCAGCAGTATGACTAGCGGGATTATAGCCTACAATGAGCAGTTCTTC.

Comments on this clonotype: One base away lies a much larger clone, so this may be a sequencing read error. Without the conserved terminal phenylalanine or tryptophan, this CDR3 likely stems from a read error. The CDR3 loop reads CASSRDRADQPQHS. CDR3 in DNA: TGTGCCAGCAGTAGGGACAGGGCAGATCAGCCCCAGCATTCT. V is TRBV2 and J is TRBJ1-5, with TRBD1 identical over 9 bases. The germline V gene has CDR1 SNHLY and CDR2 FYNNEI. The CDR3 sequence is 14 residues long. V was clipped by 5 bases and J by 5 bases; unmatched bases: 4.

The rearrangement joins TRBV28 to TRBJ1-1; a possible D gene is TRBD1 (5 bases). The ends were cut back, 6 bases at V and 2 bases at J, with 13 bases in the middle. Germline lookup yields CDR1 MDHEN and CDR2 SYDVKM. The CDR3 has 14 amino acids. The CDR3 region is CASSQTRENTEAFF. In DNA, the CDR3 is TGTGCCAGCAGCCAAACCAGGGAAAACACTGAAGCTTTCTTT.

The chain carries TRBV30 and TRBJ1-1, with 8 bases matching TRBD1. Unmatched junction bases numbered 10, after V lost 3 bases and J lost 7 bases. The CDR3 extends over 14 amino acids. Germline V gene data show CDR1 as GTSNPN and CDR2 as SVGIG (reference sequence). CDR3 sequence (DNA): TGTGCCTGGAGACCACCGGACAGGGTCCATGAAGCTTTCTTT. Translating it yields CAWRPPDRVHEAFF.

This clonotype was observed many times. This chain links TRBV27 with TRBJ2-7; 9 nucleotides align to TRBD1. CDR3 length: 16 residues. The V segment lost 6 bases and the J segment 5 bases; nucleotides outside the gene matches: 14. The germline gives CDR1 MNHEY, CDR2 SMNVEV (reference sequence). The CDR3 region is CASRLKPGTGNHEQYF. The CDR3 DNA reads as TGTGCCAGCAGGCTCAAACCCGGGACAGGGAACCACGAGCAGTACTTC.

Concerning this clonotype: Relative to the germline gene, one junction end is altered; a read error may explain this. V is TRBV6-1 and J is TRBJ2-5; TRBD1 is a possible D gene (7 bases). Per germline, CDR1 MNHNS and CDR2 SASEGT. The CDR3 is made up of 14 amino acids. Written as DNA, the CDR3 is TGTGCCATCAGTGTAGGACAGGCGGAGGGGGCCCAGTACTTC. Its translation is CAISVGQAEGAQYF.

The chain combines TRBV19 with TRBJ2-1; D is unresolved. CDR1 LNHDA and CDR2 SQIVND come from the germline V gene (reference sequence). The CDR3 loop spans 12 amino acids. V gave up 3 bases and J gave up 7 bases, with 7 bases separating them. The CDR3 nucleotides are TGTGCCAGTAGTATTTATAGTAATGAGCAGTTCTTC. This sequence encodes CASSIYSNEQFF. Drawing the rest from reference TRBV19 and TRBJ2-1, the complete variable domain is DGGITQSPKYLFRKEGQNVTLSCEQNLNHDAMYWYRQDPGQGLRLIYYSQIVNDFQKGDIAEGYSVSREKKESFPLTVTSAQKNPTAFYLCASSIYSNEQFFGPGTRLTVL.

This clonotype was observed many times. J is TRBJ1-5 and V is TRBV27; D is unresolved. Trimming pared 2 bases from V and 7 bases from J, leaving 9 bases between. The germline CDR1 and CDR2 sequences are MNHEY and SMNVEV (reference sequence). The CDR3 is 13 residues long. For the CDR3, the DNA is TGTGCCAGCAGTTTAAGGGAGAACCAGCCCCAGCATTTT. Protein product: CASSLRENQPQHF.